Shown below are 25 T cell receptor beta chains from a single sample sequenced in a study of cytomegalovirus exposure and HLA in healthy donors. PCR used 60 Vbeta primers and 13 Jbeta primers. Here immunoSEQ multiplex PCR was the method, and the copy in TCRdb shows in-frame clones only, minus some. This sample has fewer than 90,000 clones; around 76% occur once, and the top ten carry around 10%. Sequences were obtained from PBMCs. The receptors were gathered from a man under 40 in good health and CMV-seropositive.

This sequence joins TRBV9 and TRBJ2-1; possibly TRBD2 for D (6 bases). The germline V gene encodes CDR1 SGDLS and CDR2 YYNGEE. Deletions cut 0 bases from V and 5 bases from J, with 9 bases between. The CDR3 is 14 residues long. The CDR3 bases are TGTGCCAGCAGCGTAGCGGGCGGGGACAATGAGCAGTTCTTC. Translating gives CASSVAGGDNEQFF.

This chain uses TRBV4-1 with TRBJ1-1; tentative D call: TRBD1 (5 bases). The CDR3 consists of 16 residues. The V gene lost 2 bases and the J gene lost 6 bases, with 19 bases spanning the gap. Germline V gene sequence: CDR1 MGHRA, CDR2 YSYEKL. The CDR3 is CASSQRSQGLRAEAFF. DNA of the CDR3: TGCGCCAGCAGCCAAAGAAGCCAGGGACTGAGGGCTGAAGCTTTCTTT.

As concerns this clone: This same CDR3 is encoded by further DNA sequences in the sample. This sequence joins TRBV5-1 and TRBJ2-3; D perhaps matches TRBD2 (6 bases). CDR1 and CDR2 from the germline V gene are SGHRS and YFSETQ. There are 16 residues in the CDR3. Deletions cut 0 bases from V and 2 bases from J, with 13 bases between. CDR3 region: CASSLGQGGPTDTQYF. Written as DNA, the CDR3 is TGCGCCAGCAGCTTGGGGCAGGGAGGCCCCACAGATACGCAGTATTTT.

This clone was seen just once. The chain is built from TRBV6-5 and TRBJ2-3; tentatively, D is TRBD2 (7 bases). Trimming took off 0 bases at V and 4 bases at J, with 11 bases between the two ends. This CDR3 contains 15 residues. Germline V gene sequence: CDR1 MNHEY, CDR2 SVGAGI. Written as DNA, the CDR3 is TGTGCCAGCAGTTACTCGGGGGGGGCCGCAGATACGCAGTATTTT. Translating gives CASSYSGGAADTQYF.

J is TRBJ1-2 and V is TRBV7-9; D not certain. The CDR3 length is 15 residues. Germline assignment: CDR1 SEHNR and CDR2 FQNEAQ (reference sequence). With 4 bases removed from V and 4 bases from J, the gap between germline ends came to 16 bases. This CDR3 reads CASSYRAEVGYGYTF. The CDR3 DNA follows: TGTGCCAGCAGCTATAGGGCGGAGGTCGGCTATGGCTACACCTTC.

The gene calls are TRBV18 and TRBJ1-1, with TRBD1 identical over 9 bases. Per the germline V gene, CDR1 is KGHSH and CDR2 is LQKENI. The CDR3 sequence is 14 residues long. Trimming cost V 2 bases and J 5 bases; bases outside gene matches: 3. The CDR3 bases are TGTGCCAGCTCACCAGAGACAGGGGGGACTGAAGCTTTCTTT. It encodes CASSPETGGTEAFF.

This clone has a single count. The chain has TRBV4-1 and TRBJ2-7; 7 nucleotides line up with TRBD2. J was trimmed by 1 base and V by 4 bases; bases with no gene match: 7. The CDR3 totals 15 residues. CDR1 is MGHRA and CDR2 is YSYEKL in the germline V gene. The CDR3 loop is CASSRRGEGSYEQYF. The CDR3 region has the DNA TGCGCCAGCAGCCGTCGGGGGGAGGGTTCCTACGAGCAGTACTTC.

CDR3 in amino acids: CASSEVGGGFEQFF. DNA for the CDR3: TGTGCCAGCAGTGAGGTAGGGGGGGGGTTTGAGCAGTTCTTC. The rearrangement links TRBV6-1 to TRBJ2-1; D perhaps matches TRBD2 (7 bases). V dropped 3 bases and J dropped 9 bases, with 15 bases sitting between them. Germline-derived CDR1 and CDR2 are MNHNS and SASEGT. This CDR3 comprises 14 residues.

The chain has TRBV5-1 and TRBJ2-4; D not certain. Per germline, CDR1 SGHRS and CDR2 YFSETQ. This CDR3 spans 13 amino acids. V was cut by 2 bases and J by 7 bases, with 10 bases left in between. CDR3 DNA: TGCGCCAGCAGCTTTTCGGGTGCGAACATTCAGTACTTC. Amino acid sequence: CASSFSGANIQYF.

J is TRBJ1-1 and V is TRBV7-3; a possible D gene is TRBD1 (5 bases). CDR3 length equals 16 residues. Looked up from germline, CDR1 is SGHTA and CDR2 is FQGTGA. V dropped 1 base and J dropped 4 bases, with 16 bases sitting between them. The CDR3 reads CASSLMAATEATEAFF. The CDR3 nucleotides are TGTGCCAGCAGCTTAATGGCCGCGACAGAGGCCACTGAAGCTTTCTTT.

This clone was seen just once. The chain employs TRBV2 and TRBJ1-6, with 10 nucleotides matching TRBD1. The CDR3 is 14 residues long. The germline V gene encodes CDR1 SNHLY and CDR2 FYNNEI. The V and J ends lost 11 bases and 6 bases, in that order; junction bases with no gene match: 7. CDR3 amino acids: CAVPGQGRNSPLHF. The CDR3 DNA reads TGTGCCGTCCCGGGACAGGGGCGTAATTCACCCCTCCACTTT.

The chain uses TRBV4-2 and TRBJ2-2; 10 bases fit TRBD2. The CDR3 is 16 residues long. J gave up 5 bases and V 1 base, and 4 bases lay outside the gene matches. The germline V gene encodes CDR1 LGHNA and CDR2 YNFKEQ. In DNA form, the CDR3 reads TGTGCCAGCAGCCAAGCGCTAGCGGGGGAGACCGGGGAGCTGTTTTTT. Translation: CASSQALAGETGELFF.

J is TRBJ1-1 and V is TRBV7-3; D unclear. V dropped 2 bases and J dropped 5 bases, with 9 bases sitting between them. This CDR3 is built from 13 residues. Germline CDR1 and CDR2: SGHTA and FQGTGA. CDR3 in amino acids: CASSLSGVTEAFF. CDR3 sequence (DNA): TGTGCCAGCAGCTTATCAGGTGTGACTGAAGCTTTCTTT.

The gene calls are TRBV5-1 and TRBJ2-1, with a tentative D call TRBD2 (7 bases). CDR1 is SGHRS, CDR2 YFSETQ, per germline. V was clipped by 4 bases and J by 6 bases, with 14 bases between them. The CDR3 length is 14 residues. CDR3 nucleotide sequence: TGCGCCAGCAGCATCACGGGGGGCGGCAATGAGCAGTTCTTC. Its translation is CASSITGGGNEQFF.

The chain is built from TRBV7-9 and TRBJ1-5; TRBD1 aligns across 9 bases. After removal of 5 bases from V and 6 bases from J, the junction contained 8 bases not matched to a gene. Germline V lookup: CDR1 SEHNR, CDR2 FQNEAQ (reference sequence). This CDR3 is 15 amino acids long. CDR3 DNA sequence: TGTGCCAGCAGCCGGGGGACAGGGCCTCTTCAGCCCCAGCATTTT. Protein: CASSRGTGPLQPQHF.

This chain connects TRBV5-1 to TRBJ2-7; TRBD1 is a possible D gene (6 bases). CDR1 and CDR2 from the germline V gene are SGHRS and YFSETQ. The V end lost 4 bases, the J end lost 5 bases, and 10 bases lay between the germline ends. The CDR3 runs to 12 residues. This CDR3 is CASSLQGHEQYF. CDR3 in DNA: TGCGCCAGCAGCCTACAGGGCCACGAGCAGTACTTC.

The V gene is TRBV18, the J gene TRBJ2-3; the match to TRBD2 covers 11 bases. J was trimmed by 4 bases and V by 8 bases; bases with no gene match: 5. Germline values: CDR1 KGHSH, CDR2 LQKENI. The length of the CDR3 is 14 residues. This CDR3 is CASDLAGGSDTQYF. The CDR3 DNA reads TGTGCCAGCGACCTAGCGGGGGGATCAGATACGCAGTATTTT.

This clone was counted a few times. This rearrangement joins TRBV10-3 to TRBJ1-6; unclear D gene. The CDR3 extends over 14 amino acids. With 4 bases removed from V and 8 bases from J, the gap between germline ends came to 12 bases. CDR1 is ENHRY, CDR2 SYGVKD, per germline. The CDR3 sequence: CAISVRDSDSPLHF. The CDR3 coding sequence is TGTGCCATCAGTGTTCGGGATTCGGATTCACCCCTCCACTTT.

The CDR3 here is CSVRRDEQFF. The CDR3 bases are TGCAGCGTTAGGAGGGATGAGCAGTTCTTC. This chain joins TRBV29-1 and TRBJ2-1, with TRBD2 as a possible D gene (6 bases). The CDR3 has 10 residues. V lost 5 bases and J 8 bases, leaving 7 bases between the germline ends. Germline CDR1 and CDR2: SQVTM and ANQGSEA.

The chain recombines TRBV19 with TRBJ1-6; D ambiguous. This CDR3 is built from 14 residues. Per germline, CDR1 LNHDA and CDR2 SQIVND (reference sequence). Trimming removed 6 bases at V and 7 bases at J, with 13 bases between. CDR3 residues: CASRSSQANSPLHF. The CDR3 DNA is TGTGCCAGTAGAAGCTCCCAAGCCAATTCACCCCTCCACTTT.

V gene TRBV30 combines with J gene TRBJ2-7; unclear D gene. This CDR3 is 14 amino acids long. Trimming took 0 bases from V and 0 from J, leaving 9 bases between them. Per the germline V gene, CDR1 is GTSNPN and CDR2 is SVGIG (reference sequence). The CDR3 DNA follows: TGTGCCTGGAGTGTATTTAGCAGCTCCTACGAGCAGTACTTC. It codes for CAWSVFSSSYEQYF.

Here the CDR3 DNA reads TGTGCCAGCAACCCTATTAGCGGGGGAAACATTCAGTACTTC. Translating gives CASNPISGGNIQYF. The chain links TRBV28 to TRBJ2-4, with 9 bases lining up with TRBD2. There are 14 residues in the CDR3. The V gene's germline CDR1 is MDHEN and CDR2 SYDVKM. The trim removed 7 bases at V and 6 bases at J, leaving 7 bases unmatched.

This clone appeared a single time. The J gene is TRBJ2-1, the V gene TRBV7-6, with D perhaps TRBD1 (6 bases). CDR1 is SGHVS and CDR2 is FNYEAQ in the germline V gene. The CDR3 loop spans 14 amino acids. V was pared by 0 bases and J by 6 bases, with 9 bases between. The CDR3 loop is CASSLAGAINEQFF. CDR3 DNA sequence: TGTGCCAGCAGCTTAGCGGGGGCAATCAATGAGCAGTTCTTC. The whole variable domain, filled in from reference TRBV7-6 and TRBJ2-1, reads GAGVSQSPRYKVTKRGQDVALRCDPISGHVSLYWYRQALGQGPEFLTYFNYEAQQDKSGLPNDRFSAERPEGSISTLTIQRTEQRDSAMYRCASSLAGAINEQFFGPGTRLTVL.

The chain recombines TRBV5-1 with TRBJ1-2; D unresolved. The V gene lost 0 bases and the J gene lost 4 bases, with 7 bases spanning the gap. CDR1 SGHRS and CDR2 YFSETQ come from the germline V gene. CDR3 length: 13 residues. CDR3 amino acids: CASSLGQIYGYTF. DNA for the CDR3: TGCGCCAGCAGCTTGGGGCAGATCTATGGCTACACCTTC.

This clone has just one count. The rearrangement uses TRBV11-2 and TRBJ1-2; 10 nucleotides agree with TRBD1. The CDR3 totals 15 residues. The germline V gene has CDR1 SGHAT and CDR2 FQNNGV. J was trimmed by 7 bases and V by 0 bases; bases with no gene match: 5. The CDR3 DNA sequence: TGTGCCAGCAGCTTAGATTCCCGGACAGGGGGTGGCTACACCTTC. Protein product: CASSLDSRTGGGYTF.